This T cell receptor (beta chain) was captured by sequencing in a study of blood T cell repertoires in COVID-19. Overall study: From the United States, Italy and Spain came samples of acute and convalescent COVID-19.

How the authors handled the data: Reference gene primer amplification in the assay estimated nucleated cell counts. Produced via immunoSEQ multiplex PCR; TCRdb's table is partial and in-frame only. V and J calls and clone size are as listed in that table; D and trimming were resolved from the DNA. The table includes a few hundred thousand clones, approximately 86% detected once. Sequencing was performed on peripheral blood. This sequence originates from a woman aged 70-85 years with active or convalescent COVID-19.

The CDR3 nucleotides read TGCGCCAGCAGCTTACAGGGATACGGCTACGAGCAGTACTTC. Translated, it gives CASSLQGYGYEQYF. V and J are TRBV5-1 and TRBJ2-7; TRBD1 might be the D (6 bases). Germline values: CDR1 SGHRS, CDR2 YFSETQ. V gave up 2 bases and J gave up 3 bases, with 12 bases separating them. The CDR3 length is 14 residues. The whole variable domain, filled in from reference TRBV5-1 and TRBJ2-7, reads KAGVTQTPRYLIKTRGQQVTLSCSPISGHRSVSWYQQTPGQGLQFLFEYFSETQRNKGNFPGRFSGRQFSNSRSEMNVSTLELGDSALYLCASSLQGYGYEQYFGPGTRLTVT.